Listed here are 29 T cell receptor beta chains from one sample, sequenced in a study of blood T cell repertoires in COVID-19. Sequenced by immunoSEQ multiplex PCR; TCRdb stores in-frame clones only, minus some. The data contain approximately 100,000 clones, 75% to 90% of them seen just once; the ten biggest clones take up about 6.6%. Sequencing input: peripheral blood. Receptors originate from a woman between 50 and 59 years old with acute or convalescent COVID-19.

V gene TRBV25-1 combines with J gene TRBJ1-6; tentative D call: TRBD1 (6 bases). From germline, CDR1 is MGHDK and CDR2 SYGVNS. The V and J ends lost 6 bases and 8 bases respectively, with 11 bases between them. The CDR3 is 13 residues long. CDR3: CASRGTLYSPLHF. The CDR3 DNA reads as TGTGCCAGCAGGGGGACACTCTATTCACCCCTCCACTTT. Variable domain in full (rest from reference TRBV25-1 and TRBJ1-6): EADIYQTPRYLVIGTGKKITLECSQTMGHDKMYWYQQDPGMELHLIHYSYGVNSTEKGDLSSESTVSRIRTEHFPLTLESARPSHTSQYLCASRGTLYSPLHFGNGTRLTVT.

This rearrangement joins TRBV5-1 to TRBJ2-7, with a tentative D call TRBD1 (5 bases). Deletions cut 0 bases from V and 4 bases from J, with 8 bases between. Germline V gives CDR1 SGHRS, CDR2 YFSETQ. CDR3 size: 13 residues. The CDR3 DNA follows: TGCGCCAGCAGCTTGGTTGCAGGGTACGAGCAGTACTTC. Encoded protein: CASSLVAGYEQYF.

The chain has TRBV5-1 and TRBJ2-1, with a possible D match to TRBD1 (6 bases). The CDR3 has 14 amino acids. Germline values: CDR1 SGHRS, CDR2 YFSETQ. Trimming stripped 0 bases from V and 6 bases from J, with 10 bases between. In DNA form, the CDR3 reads TGCGCCAGCAGCTTGGGGGGGCCCATCAATGAGCAGTTCTTC. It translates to CASSLGGPINEQFF.

The DNA of the CDR3 is TGTGCCAGCAGTGAAGTTAGCGGGGGGCTCGTCTATTTGGGCAATGAGCAGTTCTTC. Its translation is CASSEVSGGLVYLGNEQFF. The rearrangement uses TRBV6-1 and TRBJ2-1; 10 nucleotides agree with TRBD2. CDR1 is MNHNS, CDR2 SASEGT, per germline. J gave up 6 bases and V 1 base, and 15 bases lay outside the gene matches. This CDR3 is 19 amino acids long.

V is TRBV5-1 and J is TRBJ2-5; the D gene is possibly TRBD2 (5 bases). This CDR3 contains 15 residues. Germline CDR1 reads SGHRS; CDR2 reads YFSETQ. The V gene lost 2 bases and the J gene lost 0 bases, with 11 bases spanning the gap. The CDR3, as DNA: TGCGCCAGCAGCTTATGGTACGGGAACCAAGAGACCCAGTACTTC. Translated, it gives CASSLWYGNQETQYF.

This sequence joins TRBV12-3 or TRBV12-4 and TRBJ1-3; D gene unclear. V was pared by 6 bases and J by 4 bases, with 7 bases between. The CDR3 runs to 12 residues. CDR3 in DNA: TGTGCCAGCAGGGCCTCAGGAAACACCATATATTTT. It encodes CASRASGNTIYF.

CDR3 region: CASSEQGTGYTF. The CDR3 DNA follows: TGTGCCAGCAGTGAGCAGGGAACTGGCTACACCTTC. The genes are TRBV2 and TRBJ1-2, with D possibly TRBD1 on 5 matching bases. The CDR3 spans 12 residues. CDR1 is SNHLY and CDR2 is FYNNEI in the germline V gene. The germline V and J ends were trimmed by 3 bases and 7 bases, with 9 bases remaining between them.

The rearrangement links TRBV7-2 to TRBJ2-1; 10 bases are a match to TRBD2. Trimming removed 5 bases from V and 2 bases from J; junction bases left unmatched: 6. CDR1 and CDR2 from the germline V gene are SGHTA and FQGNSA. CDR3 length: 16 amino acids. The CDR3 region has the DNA TGTGCCAGCAGCCGCTCCAGCGGGGGGGCCTACAATGAGCAGTTCTTC. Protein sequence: CASSRSSGGAYNEQFF.

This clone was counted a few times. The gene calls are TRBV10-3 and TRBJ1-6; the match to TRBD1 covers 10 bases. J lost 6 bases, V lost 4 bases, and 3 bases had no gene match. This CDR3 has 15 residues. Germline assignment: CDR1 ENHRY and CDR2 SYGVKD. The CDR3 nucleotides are TGTGCCATCAGTGCCGGACAGGGGGTTAATTCACCCCTCCACTTT. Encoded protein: CAISAGQGVNSPLHF.

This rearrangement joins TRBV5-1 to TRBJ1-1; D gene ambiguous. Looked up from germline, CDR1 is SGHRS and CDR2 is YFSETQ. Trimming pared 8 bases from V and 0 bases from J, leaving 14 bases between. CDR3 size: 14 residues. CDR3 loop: CARVSAVMNTEAFF. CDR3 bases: TGCGCCAGGGTCAGTGCAGTCATGAACACTGAAGCTTTCTTT.

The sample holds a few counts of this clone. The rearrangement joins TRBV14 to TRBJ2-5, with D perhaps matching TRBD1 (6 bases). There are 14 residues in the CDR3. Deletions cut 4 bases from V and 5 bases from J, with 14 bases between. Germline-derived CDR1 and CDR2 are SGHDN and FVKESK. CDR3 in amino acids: CASSPTGWEETQYF. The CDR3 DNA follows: TGTGCCAGCAGCCCCACAGGGTGGGAGGAGACCCAGTACTTC.

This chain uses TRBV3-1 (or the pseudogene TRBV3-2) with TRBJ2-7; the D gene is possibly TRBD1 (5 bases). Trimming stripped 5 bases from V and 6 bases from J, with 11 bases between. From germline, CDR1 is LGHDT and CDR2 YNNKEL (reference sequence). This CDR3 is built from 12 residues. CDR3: CASSSRVREQYF. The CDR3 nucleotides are TGTGCCAGCAGCTCCAGGGTCCGCGAGCAGTACTTC.

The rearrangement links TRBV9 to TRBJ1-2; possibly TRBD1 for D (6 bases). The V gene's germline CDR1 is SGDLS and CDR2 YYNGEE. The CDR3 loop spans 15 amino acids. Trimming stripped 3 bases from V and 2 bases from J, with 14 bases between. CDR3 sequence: CASSASRGVNYGYTF. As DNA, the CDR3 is TGTGCCAGCAGCGCCTCCAGGGGAGTGAACTATGGCTACACCTTC.

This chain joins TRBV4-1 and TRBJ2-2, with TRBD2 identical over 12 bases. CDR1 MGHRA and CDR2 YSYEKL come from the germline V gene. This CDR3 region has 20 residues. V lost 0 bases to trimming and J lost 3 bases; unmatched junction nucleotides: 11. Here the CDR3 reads CASSQDVGLAGGQDTGELFF. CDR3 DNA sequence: TGCGCCAGCAGCCAAGATGTAGGCCTAGCGGGGGGGCAGGACACCGGGGAGCTGTTTTTT.

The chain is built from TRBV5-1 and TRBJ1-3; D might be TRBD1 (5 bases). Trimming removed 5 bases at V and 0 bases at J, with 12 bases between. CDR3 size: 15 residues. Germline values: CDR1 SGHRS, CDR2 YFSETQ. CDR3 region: CASREGPYSGNTIYF. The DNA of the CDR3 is TGCGCCAGCAGGGAGGGGCCCTACTCTGGAAACACCATATATTTT.

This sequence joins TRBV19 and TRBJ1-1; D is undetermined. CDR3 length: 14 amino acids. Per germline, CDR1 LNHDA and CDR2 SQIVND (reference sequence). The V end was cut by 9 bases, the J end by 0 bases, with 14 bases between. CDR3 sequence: CASSWEGMNTEAFF. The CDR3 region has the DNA TGTGCCAGCTCCTGGGAGGGTATGAACACTGAAGCTTTCTTT.

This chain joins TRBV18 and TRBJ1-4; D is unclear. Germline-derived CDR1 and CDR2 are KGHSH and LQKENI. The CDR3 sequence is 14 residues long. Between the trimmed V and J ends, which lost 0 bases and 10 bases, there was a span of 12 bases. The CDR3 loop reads CASSPPGVGGKLFF. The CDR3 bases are TGTGCCAGCTCACCACCGGGAGTGGGAGGAAAACTGTTTTTT. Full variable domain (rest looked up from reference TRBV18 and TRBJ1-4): NAGVMQNPRHLVRRRGQEARLRCSPMKGHSHVYWYRQLPEEGLKFMVYLQKENIIDESGMPKERFSAEFPKEGPSILRIQQVVRGDSAAYFCASSPPGVGGKLFFGSGTQLSVL.

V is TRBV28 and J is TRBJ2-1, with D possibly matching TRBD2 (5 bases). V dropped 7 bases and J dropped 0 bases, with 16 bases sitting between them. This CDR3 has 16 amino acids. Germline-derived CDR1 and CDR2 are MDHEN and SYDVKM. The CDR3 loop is CASISPGFSSYNEQFF. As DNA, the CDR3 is TGTGCCAGCATCTCGCCGGGGTTTAGCTCCTACAATGAGCAGTTCTTC.

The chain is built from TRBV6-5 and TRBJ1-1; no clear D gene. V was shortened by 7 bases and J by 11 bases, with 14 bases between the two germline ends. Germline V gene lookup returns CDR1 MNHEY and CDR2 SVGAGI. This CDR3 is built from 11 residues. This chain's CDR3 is CASMRFPSAFF. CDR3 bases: TGTGCCAGCATGCGGTTCCCGTCGGCTTTCTTT.

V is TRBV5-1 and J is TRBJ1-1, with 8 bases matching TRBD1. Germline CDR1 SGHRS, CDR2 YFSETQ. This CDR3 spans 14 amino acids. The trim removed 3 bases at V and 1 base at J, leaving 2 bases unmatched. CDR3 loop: CASSSGTGNTEAFF. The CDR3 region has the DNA TGCGCCAGCAGCTCCGGGACAGGGAACACTGAAGCTTTCTTT.

CDR3 nucleotides: TGTGCCATCCGGGGTGCCGGAAGAACGAACACTGAAGCTTTCTTT. As protein: CAIRGAGRTNTEAFF. The V call is TRBV10-3, the J call TRBJ1-1; D not certain. Trimming pared 8 bases from V and 1 base from J, leaving 17 bases between. Germline CDR1 ENHRY, CDR2 SYGVKD. The CDR3 runs 15 residues.

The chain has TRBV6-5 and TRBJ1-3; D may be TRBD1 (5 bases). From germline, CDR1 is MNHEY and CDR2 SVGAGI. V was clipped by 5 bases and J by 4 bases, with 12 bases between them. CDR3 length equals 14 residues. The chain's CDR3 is CASSPGFYGNTIYF. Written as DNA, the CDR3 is TGTGCCAGCAGTCCAGGGTTTTACGGAAACACCATATATTTT.

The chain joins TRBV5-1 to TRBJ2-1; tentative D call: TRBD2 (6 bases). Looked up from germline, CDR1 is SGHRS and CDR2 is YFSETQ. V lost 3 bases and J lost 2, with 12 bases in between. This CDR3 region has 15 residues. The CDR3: CASSSGLQTYNEQFF. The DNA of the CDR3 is TGCGCCAGCAGCTCGGGACTCCAAACCTACAATGAGCAGTTCTTC.

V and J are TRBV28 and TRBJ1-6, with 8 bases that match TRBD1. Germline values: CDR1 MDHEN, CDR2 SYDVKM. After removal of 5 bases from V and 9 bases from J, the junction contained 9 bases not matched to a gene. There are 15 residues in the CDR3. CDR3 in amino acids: CASSPSQGGPSPLHF. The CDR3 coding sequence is TGTGCCAGCAGTCCATCACAGGGGGGTCCTTCACCCCTCCACTTT.

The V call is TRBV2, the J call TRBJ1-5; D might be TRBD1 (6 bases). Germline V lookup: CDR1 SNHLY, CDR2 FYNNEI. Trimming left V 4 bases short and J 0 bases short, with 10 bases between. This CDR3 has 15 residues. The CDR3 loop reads CASSVGTLSNQPQHF. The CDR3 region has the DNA TGTGCCAGCAGTGTCGGGACACTTAGCAATCAGCCCCAGCATTTT.

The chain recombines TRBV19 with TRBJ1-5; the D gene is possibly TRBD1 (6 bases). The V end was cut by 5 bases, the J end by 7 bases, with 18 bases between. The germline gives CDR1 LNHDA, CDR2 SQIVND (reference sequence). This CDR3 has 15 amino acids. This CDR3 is CASSWEGGFMQPQHF. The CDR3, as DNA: TGTGCCAGTAGTTGGGAGGGGGGCTTCATGCAGCCCCAGCATTTT.

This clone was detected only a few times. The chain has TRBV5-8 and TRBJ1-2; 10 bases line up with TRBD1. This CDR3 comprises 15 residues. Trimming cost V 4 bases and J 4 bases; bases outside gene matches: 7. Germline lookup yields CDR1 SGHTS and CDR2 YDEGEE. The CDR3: CASSRTGTGVYGYTF. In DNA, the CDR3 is TGTGCCAGCAGCAGGACCGGGACAGGGGTCTATGGCTACACCTTC.

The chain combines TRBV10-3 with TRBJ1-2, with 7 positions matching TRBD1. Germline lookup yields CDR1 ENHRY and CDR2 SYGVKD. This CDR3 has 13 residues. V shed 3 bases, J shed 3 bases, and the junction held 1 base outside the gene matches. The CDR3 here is CAISDRGDYGYTF. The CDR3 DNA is TGTGCCATCAGTGACAGGGGGGACTATGGCTACACCTTC.

The CDR3 loop is CASKTGVKESTNEKLFF. The CDR3 DNA sequence: TGTGCCAGCAAGACAGGAGTTAAAGAATCAACTAATGAAAAACTGTTTTTT. The chain joins TRBV6-4 to TRBJ1-4; D may be TRBD1 (6 bases). CDR1 and CDR2 (germline): MRHNA, SNTAGT. The CDR3 spans 17 residues. Trimming took 7 bases from V and 0 from J, leaving 18 bases between them.